Listed below are T cell receptor beta chains from one sample, sequenced in a study of cytomegalovirus exposure and HLA in healthy donors. Clones were read by immunoSEQ multiplex PCR, and TCRdb kept only the in-frame ones, dropping some. The sample lists tens of thousands of clones; under 85% were seen once. Sequencing was done on a sample of PBMCs. These receptor sequences come from a middle-aged man in good health and CMV-seronegative. CDR3s include the opening cysteine and the closing phenylalanine or tryptophan. The order of the fields is clone size, CDR3 length, J gene, V gene, CDR3 protein. The size field is filled for only some rows; it gives once, few, many or a size class.

- | 13 | TRBJ2-1 | TRBV27 | CASSGFGGNEQFF
- | 16 | TRBJ1-6 | TRBV6-6 | CASRFPGTGVSSPLHF
- | 12 | TRBJ1-5 | TRBV27 | CATKGANQPQHF
- | 14 | TRBJ2-7 | TRBV19 | CASSFGTGGYEQYF
few | 14 | TRBJ2-1 | TRBV9 | CASSGGAGGNEQFF
- | 12 | TRBJ1-5 | TRBV29-1 | CSVTGVNQPQHF
- | 16 | TRBJ2-7 | TRBV9 | CASSKRLAGEHSEQYF
- | 15 | TRBJ2-7 | TRBV7-9 | CASSSRSGGAYEQYF
- | 13 | TRBJ1-1 | TRBV7-9 | CASSSRGYTEAFF
- | 12 | TRBJ2-3 | TRBV7-3 | CASSLGAGTQYF
- | 14 | - | TRBV5-1 | CASSPRDTSYEQYF
- | 12 | TRBJ2-7 | TRBV6-5 | CASTMPPEEQYF
- | 12 | TRBJ1-2 | TRBV6-5 | CASGTGVEGYTF
once | 13 | TRBJ1-5 | TRBV6-5 | CASSTGIWQPQHF